This TCR beta chain was obtained from a study of cytomegalovirus exposure and HLA in healthy donors. Amplification used 60 Vbeta primers and 13 Jbeta primers. Sequencing used immunoSEQ multiplex PCR; TCRdb keeps in-frame clones, though not all of them. The sample consists of tens of thousands of clones, 64% of them appearing once. Trimming took off 5 bases at V and 0 bases at J, with 11 bases between the two ends. The CDR3 totals 14 residues. In germline, CDR1 is SGHRS, CDR2 YFSETQ. Source material: PBMCs. This chain joins TRBV5-1 and TRBJ1-1, with D unclear. The TCR comes from a human donor in good health. CDR3 sequence reads: CASSYGSLNTEAFF. In DNA form, the CDR3 reads TGCGCCAGCAGTTATGGCAGTTTGAACACTGAAGCTTTCTTT.